This T cell receptor beta chain was captured in a study of blood T cell repertoires in COVID-19. Across the whole study: Sites in the United States, Italy and Spain provided acute and convalescent COVID-19 samples. The cDNA or gDNA used as material had been derived from T cells, B-cell-depleted T cells, or PBMCs.

This clone has only a few counts. The authors' processing: Quantification of nucleated cells was approximated via reference gene primer amplification. Sequencing used immunoSEQ multiplex PCR; TCRdb keeps in-frame clones, though not all of them. The V and J calls and clone size are taken from that table; D and trimming were inferred from the DNA. Among 160,000 or so clones listed, 82% were seen once. The clonotype originates from a woman in her sixties or seventies with acute or convalescent COVID-19. Sequenced: peripheral blood.

CDR3 nucleotide sequence: TGTGCCAGCCGAGGCGGGACGAACGAGCAGTACTTC. Its translation: CASRGGTNEQYF. The chain recombines TRBV11-2 with TRBJ2-7; D is perhaps TRBD2 (6 bases). The germline gives CDR1 SGHAT, CDR2 FQNNGV. V dropped 8 bases and J dropped 5 bases, with 13 bases sitting between them. The CDR3 covers 12 residues.